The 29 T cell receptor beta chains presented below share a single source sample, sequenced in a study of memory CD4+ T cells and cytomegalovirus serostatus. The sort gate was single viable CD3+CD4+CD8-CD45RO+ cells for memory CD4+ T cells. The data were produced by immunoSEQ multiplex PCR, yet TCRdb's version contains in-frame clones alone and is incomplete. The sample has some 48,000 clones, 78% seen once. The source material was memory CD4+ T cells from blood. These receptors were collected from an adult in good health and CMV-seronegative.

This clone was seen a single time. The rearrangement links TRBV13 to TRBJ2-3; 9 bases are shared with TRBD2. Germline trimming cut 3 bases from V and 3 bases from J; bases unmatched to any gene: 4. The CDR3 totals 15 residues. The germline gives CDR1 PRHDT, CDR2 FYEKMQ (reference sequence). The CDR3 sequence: CASSFRLAATDTQYF. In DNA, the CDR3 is TGTGCCAGCAGCTTCCGACTAGCGGCAACAGATACGCAGTATTTT. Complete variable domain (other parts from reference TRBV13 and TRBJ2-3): AAGVIQSPRHLIKEKRETATLKCYPIPRHDTVYWYQQGPGQDPQFLISFYEKMQSDKGSIPDRFSAQQFSDYHSELNMSSLELGDSALYFCASSFRLAATDTQYFGPGTRLTVL.

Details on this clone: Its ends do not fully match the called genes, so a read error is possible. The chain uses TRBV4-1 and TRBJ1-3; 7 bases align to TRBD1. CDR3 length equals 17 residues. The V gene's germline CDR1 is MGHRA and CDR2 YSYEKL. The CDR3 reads CTSSPFQGGRSGNTIYF. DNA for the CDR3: TGCACCAGCAGCCCCTTCCAAGGGGGCCGCTCTGGAAACACCATATATTTT.

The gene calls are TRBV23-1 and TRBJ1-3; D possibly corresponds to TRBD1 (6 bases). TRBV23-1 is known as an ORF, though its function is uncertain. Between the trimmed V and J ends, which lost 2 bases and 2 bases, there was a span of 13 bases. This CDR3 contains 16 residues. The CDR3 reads CASSQTGRGPGNTIYF. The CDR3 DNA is TGCGCCAGCAGTCAAACGGGCAGGGGTCCTGGAAACACCATATATTTT.

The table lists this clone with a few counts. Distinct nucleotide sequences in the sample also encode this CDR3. The CDR3 nucleotides are TGTGCCAGCAGCTTAGCGCGCGGGTTAGAGACCCAGTACTTC. Amino acid sequence: CASSLARGLETQYF. This rearrangement joins TRBV7-9 to TRBJ2-5, with D possibly being TRBD2 (5 bases). V shed 0 bases and J shed 4 bases, with 9 bases lying between them. Germline-derived CDR1 and CDR2 are SEHNR and FQNEAQ (reference sequence). The CDR3 is 14 amino acids.

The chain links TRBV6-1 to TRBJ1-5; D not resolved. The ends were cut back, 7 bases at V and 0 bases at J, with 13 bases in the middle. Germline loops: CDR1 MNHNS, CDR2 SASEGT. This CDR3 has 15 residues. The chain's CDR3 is CASILGVDSNQPQHF. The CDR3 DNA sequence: TGTGCCAGCATTTTAGGAGTTGATAGCAATCAGCCCCAGCATTTT.

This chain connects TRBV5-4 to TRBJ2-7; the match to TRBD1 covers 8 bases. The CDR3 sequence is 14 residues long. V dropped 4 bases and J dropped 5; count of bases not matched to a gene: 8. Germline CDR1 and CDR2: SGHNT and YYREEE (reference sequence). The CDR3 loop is CASSPRQGKDEQYF. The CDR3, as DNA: TGTGCCAGCAGCCCCCGACAGGGGAAGGACGAGCAGTACTTC.

In DNA form, the CDR3 reads TGTGCCAGCAGTGGGACAGGGGACGGCAATCAGCCCCAGCATTTT. Protein sequence: CASSGTGDGNQPQHF. The chain recombines TRBV28 with TRBJ1-5, with TRBD1 matching 10 bases. The CDR3 spans 15 residues. CDR1 is MDHEN and CDR2 is SYDVKM in the germline V gene. V gave up 5 bases and J gave up 2 bases; unmatched junction bases: 3.

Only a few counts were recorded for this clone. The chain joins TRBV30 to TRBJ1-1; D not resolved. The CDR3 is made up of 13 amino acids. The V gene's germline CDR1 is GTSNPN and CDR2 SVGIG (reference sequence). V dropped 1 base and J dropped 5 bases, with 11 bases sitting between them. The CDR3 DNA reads TGTGCCTGGAGTGCCGCTATCTTGACTGAAGCTTTCTTT. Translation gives CAWSAAILTEAFF.

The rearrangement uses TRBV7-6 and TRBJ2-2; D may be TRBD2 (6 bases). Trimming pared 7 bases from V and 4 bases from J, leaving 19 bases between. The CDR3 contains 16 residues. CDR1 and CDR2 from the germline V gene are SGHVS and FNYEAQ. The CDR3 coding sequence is TGTGCCAGCACTTCCAAGGTAGCGGCGATCACCGGGGAGCTGTTTTTT. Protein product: CASTSKVAAITGELFF.

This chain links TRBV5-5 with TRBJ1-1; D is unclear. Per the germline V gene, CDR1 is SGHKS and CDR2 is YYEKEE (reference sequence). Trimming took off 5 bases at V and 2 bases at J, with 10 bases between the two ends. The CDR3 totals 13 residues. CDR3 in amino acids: CASRRNLNTEAFF. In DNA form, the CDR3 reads TGTGCCAGCAGGAGGAACCTTAACACTGAAGCTTTCTTT.

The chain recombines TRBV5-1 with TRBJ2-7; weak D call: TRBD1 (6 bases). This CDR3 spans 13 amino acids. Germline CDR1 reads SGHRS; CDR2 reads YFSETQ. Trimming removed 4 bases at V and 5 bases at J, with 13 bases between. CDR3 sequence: CASSGGYRDEQYF. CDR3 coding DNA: TGCGCCAGCAGCGGAGGCTACAGGGACGAGCAGTACTTC.

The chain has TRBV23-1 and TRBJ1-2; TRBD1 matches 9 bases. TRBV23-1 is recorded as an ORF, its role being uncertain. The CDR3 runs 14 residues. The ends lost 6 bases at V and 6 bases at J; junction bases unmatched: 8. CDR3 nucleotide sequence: TGCGCCAGCAGGAAGGACAGGGGAGGTGATGGCTACACCTTC. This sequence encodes CASRKDRGGDGYTF.

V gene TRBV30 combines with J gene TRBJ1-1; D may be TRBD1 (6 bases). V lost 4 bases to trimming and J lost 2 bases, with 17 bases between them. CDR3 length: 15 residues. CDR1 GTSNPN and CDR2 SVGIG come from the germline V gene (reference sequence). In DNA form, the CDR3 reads TGTGCCTGGACCATTTCGGGGGCGGCTAACACTGAAGCTTTCTTT. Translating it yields CAWTISGAANTEAFF.

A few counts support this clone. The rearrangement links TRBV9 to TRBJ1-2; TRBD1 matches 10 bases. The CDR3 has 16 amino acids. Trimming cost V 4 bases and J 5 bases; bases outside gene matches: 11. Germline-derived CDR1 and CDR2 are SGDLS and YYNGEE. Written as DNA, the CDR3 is TGTGCCAGCAGCCCCCGAAACGGACAGGGGGTATATGGCTACACCTTC. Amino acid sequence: CASSPRNGQGVYGYTF.

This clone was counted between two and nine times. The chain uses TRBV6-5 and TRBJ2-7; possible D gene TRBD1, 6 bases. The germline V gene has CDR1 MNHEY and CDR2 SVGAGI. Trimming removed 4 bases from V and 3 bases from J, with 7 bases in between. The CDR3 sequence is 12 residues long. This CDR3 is CASSLGGYEQYF. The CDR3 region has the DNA TGTGCCAGCAGTTTAGGGGGCTACGAGCAGTACTTC.

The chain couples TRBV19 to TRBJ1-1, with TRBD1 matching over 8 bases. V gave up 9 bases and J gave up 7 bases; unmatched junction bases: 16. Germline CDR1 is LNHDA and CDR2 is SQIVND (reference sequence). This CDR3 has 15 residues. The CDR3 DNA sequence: TGTGCCAGGGCTCCCGGGTCTAGGACAGGGCATGAAGCTTTCTTT. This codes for CARAPGSRTGHEAFF. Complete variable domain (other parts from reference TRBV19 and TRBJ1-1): DGGITQSPKYLFRKEGQNVTLSCEQNLNHDAMYWYRQDPGQGLRLIYYSQIVNDFQKGDIAEGYSVSREKKESFPLTVTSAQKNPTAFYLCARAPGSRTGHEAFFGQGTRLTVV.

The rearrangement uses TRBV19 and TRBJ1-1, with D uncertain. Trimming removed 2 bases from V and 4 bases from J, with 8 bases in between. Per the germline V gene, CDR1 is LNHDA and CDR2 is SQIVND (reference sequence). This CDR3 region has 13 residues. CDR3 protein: CASSIIHGTEAFF. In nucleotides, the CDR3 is TGTGCCAGTAGTATAATCCACGGCACTGAAGCTTTCTTT.

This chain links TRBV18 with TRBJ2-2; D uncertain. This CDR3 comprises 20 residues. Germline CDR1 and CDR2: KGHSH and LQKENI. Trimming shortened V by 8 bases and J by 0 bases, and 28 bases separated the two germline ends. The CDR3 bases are TGTGCCAGCCCACGTGAACTTTTTAGGGCCTTGGTGCCGAACACCGGGGAGCTGTTTTTT. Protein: CASPRELFRALVPNTGELFF.

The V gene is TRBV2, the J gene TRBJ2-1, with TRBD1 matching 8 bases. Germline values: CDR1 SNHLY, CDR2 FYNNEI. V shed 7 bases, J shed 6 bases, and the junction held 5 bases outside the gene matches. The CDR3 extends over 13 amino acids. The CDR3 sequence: CASTGQGPNEQFF. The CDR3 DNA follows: TGTGCCAGCACCGGACAGGGCCCCAATGAGCAGTTCTTC.

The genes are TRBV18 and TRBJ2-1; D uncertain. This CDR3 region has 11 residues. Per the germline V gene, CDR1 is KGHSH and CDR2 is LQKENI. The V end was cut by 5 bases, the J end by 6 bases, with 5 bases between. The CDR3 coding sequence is TGTGCCAGCTCAATGGGCAATGAGCAGTTCTTC. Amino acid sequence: CASSMGNEQFF.

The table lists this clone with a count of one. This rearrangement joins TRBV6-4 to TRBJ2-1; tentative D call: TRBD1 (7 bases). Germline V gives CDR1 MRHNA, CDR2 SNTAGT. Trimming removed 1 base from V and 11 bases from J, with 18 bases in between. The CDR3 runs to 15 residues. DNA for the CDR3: TGTGCCAGCAGTGACTATCAACGCGGGACAGCAAAGCAGTTCTTC. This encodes CASSDYQRGTAKQFF.

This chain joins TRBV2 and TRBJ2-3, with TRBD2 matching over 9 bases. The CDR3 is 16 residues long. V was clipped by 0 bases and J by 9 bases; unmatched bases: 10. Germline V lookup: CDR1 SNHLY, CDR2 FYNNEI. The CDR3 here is CASSEAPLLAGVTQYF. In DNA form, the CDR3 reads TGTGCCAGCAGTGAAGCGCCACTTTTAGCGGGGGTGACGCAGTATTTT.

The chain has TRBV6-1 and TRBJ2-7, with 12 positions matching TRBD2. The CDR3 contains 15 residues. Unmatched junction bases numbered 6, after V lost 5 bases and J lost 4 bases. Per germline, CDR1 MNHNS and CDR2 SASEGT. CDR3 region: CASSSGTSGSYEQYF. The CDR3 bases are TGTGCCAGCAGTTCGGGGACTAGCGGGTCTTACGAGCAGTACTTC.

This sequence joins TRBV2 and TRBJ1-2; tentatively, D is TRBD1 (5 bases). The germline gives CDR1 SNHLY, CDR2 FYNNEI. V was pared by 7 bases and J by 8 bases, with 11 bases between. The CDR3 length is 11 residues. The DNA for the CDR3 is TGTGCCAGCACAGGGTTTTCGGGCTACACCTTC. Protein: CASTGFSGYTF.

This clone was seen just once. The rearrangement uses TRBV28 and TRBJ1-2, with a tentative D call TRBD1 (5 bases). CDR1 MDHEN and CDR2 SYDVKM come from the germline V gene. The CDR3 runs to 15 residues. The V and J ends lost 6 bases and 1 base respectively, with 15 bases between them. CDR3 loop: CASSPEVGGNYGYTF. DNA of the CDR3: TGTGCCAGCAGCCCCGAGGTTGGGGGTAACTATGGCTACACCTTC.

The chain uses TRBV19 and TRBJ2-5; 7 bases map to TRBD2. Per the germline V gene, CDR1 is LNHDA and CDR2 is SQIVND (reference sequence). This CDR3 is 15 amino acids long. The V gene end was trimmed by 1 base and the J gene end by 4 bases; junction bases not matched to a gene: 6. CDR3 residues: CASSIALGGGETQYF. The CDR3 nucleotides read TGTGCCAGTAGTATAGCATTAGGCGGGGGAGAGACCCAGTACTTC. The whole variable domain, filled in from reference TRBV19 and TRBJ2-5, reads DGGITQSPKYLFRKEGQNVTLSCEQNLNHDAMYWYRQDPGQGLRLIYYSQIVNDFQKGDIAEGYSVSREKKESFPLTVTSAQKNPTAFYLCASSIALGGGETQYFGPGTRLLVL.

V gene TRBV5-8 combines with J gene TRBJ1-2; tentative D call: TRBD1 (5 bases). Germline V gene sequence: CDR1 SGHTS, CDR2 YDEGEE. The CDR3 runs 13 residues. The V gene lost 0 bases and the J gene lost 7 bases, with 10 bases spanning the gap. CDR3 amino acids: CASSLVRGGGYTF. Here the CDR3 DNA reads TGTGCCAGCAGCTTGGTGCGGGGCGGTGGCTACACCTTC. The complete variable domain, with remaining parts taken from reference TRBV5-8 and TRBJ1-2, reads EAGVTQSPTHLIKTRGQQATLRCSPISGHTSVYWYQQALGLGLQFLLWYDEGEERNRGNFPPRFSGRQFPNYSSELNVNALELEDSALYLCASSLVRGGGYTFGSGTRLTVV.

CDR3 nucleotides: TGTGCCAGCTCCCCCAGCGGCTACGAGCAGTACTTC. It yields the protein CASSPSGYEQYF. The chain is built from TRBV6-6 and TRBJ2-7; weak D call: TRBD2 (5 bases). CDR3 size: 12 residues. Trimming took off 8 bases at V and 3 bases at J, with 11 bases between the two ends. The germline V gene encodes CDR1 MNHNY and CDR2 SVGAGI (reference sequence).

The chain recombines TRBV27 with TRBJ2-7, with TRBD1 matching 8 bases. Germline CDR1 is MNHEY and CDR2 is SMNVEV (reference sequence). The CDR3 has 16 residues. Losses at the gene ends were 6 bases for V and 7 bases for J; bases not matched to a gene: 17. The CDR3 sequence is CASRFQGRTGRREQYF. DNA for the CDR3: TGTGCCAGCAGATTCCAGGGCCGGACAGGGAGAAGGGAGCAGTACTTC.